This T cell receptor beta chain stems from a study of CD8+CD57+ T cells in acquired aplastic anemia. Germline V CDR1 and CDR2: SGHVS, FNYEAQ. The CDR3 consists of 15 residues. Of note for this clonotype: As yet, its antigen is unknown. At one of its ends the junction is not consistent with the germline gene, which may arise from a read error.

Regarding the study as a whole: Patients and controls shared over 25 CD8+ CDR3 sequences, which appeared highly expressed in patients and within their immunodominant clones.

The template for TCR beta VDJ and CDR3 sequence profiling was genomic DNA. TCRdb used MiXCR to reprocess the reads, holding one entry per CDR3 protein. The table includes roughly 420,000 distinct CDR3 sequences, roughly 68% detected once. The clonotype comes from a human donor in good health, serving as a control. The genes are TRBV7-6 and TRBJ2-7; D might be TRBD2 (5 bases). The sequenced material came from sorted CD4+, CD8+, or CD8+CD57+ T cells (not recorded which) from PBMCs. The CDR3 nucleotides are TGCGCCAGCAGCCTATATCTCGGAGGAACCGGGGAGCTGTACTTC. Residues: CASSLYLGGTGELYF.